This section outlines one TCR beta chain sequence together with its context. This clonotype was counted ten times or more. What antigen it recognizes has not been identified. No base qualities exist here, and no much larger clone lies one base off it. The record originates from a study of T cells in Graves' hyperthyroidism and ophthalmopathy (dated by TCRdb to about 2019). Turning to the overall study: Peripheral blood samples were taken at the time of initial diagnosis, prior to any treatment. To identify distinguishing TCR V-J signatures, a discovery cohort of some 100 patients was used, comprising 43 with Graves' ophthalmopathy and around 57 with stable Graves' hyperthyroidism. An independent validation cohort of 18 to 20 hyperthyroidism patients and 17 patients who later progressed to ophthalmopathy tested prospective prediction of ophthalmopathy. The 100 or so discovery patients were randomly split 7:3 into training and test sets. In addition, the study compared T-cell repertoires in thyroid tissue and in blood from several Graves' hyperthyroidism patients. After sampling, hyperthyroidism patients received methimazole starting at 30 mg daily, and ophthalmopathy patients received high-dose intravenous methylprednisolone. TCR Vbeta CDR3 sequencing of 140 or so peripheral blood samples (43 ophthalmopathy, approximately 80 hyperthyroidism and approximately 17 progressor patients) is reported in the paper.

Summary of the overall study and its limitations: Ophthalmopathy was separated from stable hyperthyroidism by a 13 V-J signature model, with about 86% sensitivity and 81% to 83% specificity obtained in cross-validation and 80%/75% obtained in testing. In validation, the model predicted progression to ophthalmopathy a median of about 6 months before onset, with around 70% sensitivity and about 72% specificity. Most expanded thyroid clonotypes (frequency above 0.001) were also found in blood, which suggests that blood repertoires may mirror thyroid immune responses. No statistical method was used to set the sample size in advance, and investigators knew the group allocation.

A patient counted as having stable Graves' hyperthyroidism if no progression to ophthalmopathy occurred over 18 months of follow-up. The hyperthyroidism patients were between 18 and 65 years old and newly diagnosed, with a disease duration of less than 2 months. Patients with uncontrolled infections, other autoimmune diseases, pregnancy or lactation were excluded. Diagnoses were established on the basis of clinical symptoms, serum thyroxine and TRAb, thyroid ultrasound, and orbital computed tomography. PBMCs were separated from under 12 ml of fresh peripheral blood using Ficoll-Paque density gradient centrifugation. Trizol reagent was used to extract total RNA, and RNA quality was then checked on an Agilent 2100 Bioanalyzer. TCR beta CDR3 regions were amplified from RNA transcripts. The TCR CDR3 was subjected to a first round of RT-PCR using the HTBI primer set and the Qiagen OneStep RT-PCR kit. Libraries were constructed in a second round of multiplex PCR, after which size selection and purification were carried out. Sequencing of the libraries was done on an Illumina HiSeq2000 using paired-end 100 bp reads. The authors' pipeline ran thus. SOAPnuke was used to process the raw data, removing reads that contained adapters or uncalled bases, had a mean Phred below 15, or lacked an exact match to the constant primer or identifier. High-quality paired reads were merged with COPE v1.2.5, and unique nucleotide sequences were defined as clonotypes. MiTCR v1.1 was used to align clonotypes to the IMGT TRBV, TRBD and TRBJ reference segments. Analysis was restricted to V-J combinations with a frequency above 0.0001, which covered 98% to 99.2% of repertoires. The TCS score was defined as F50 (clonal expansion) divided by E x V (chaos), with BLOSUM62-based TCRdist calculated between CDR3 peptides within each V-J. Welch's t-statistics and random forest reduced 500 to 550 V-J features to 13, which were used in a naive Bayes classifier (R e1071). TCRdb redid the processing of the public reads, applying fastp at Q25 and MiXCR, and retained in-frame beta chains. Records with the same CDR3 protein are collapsed into one entry carrying the most frequent genes and DNA. These V and J calls derive from TCRdb rather than the authors' analysis. The sample profile shows approximately 430,000 distinct CDR3 sequences; less than 20% of them were found once. Over 12% of the sample lies in the top ten.

The receptor was isolated from a woman aged 18-29 years with Graves' hyperthyroidism. The sample was blood.

The CDR3 here reads CSARTPTGGSYEQYF. Here is the DNA: TGCAGTGCTAGGACCCCGACCGGAGGGTCCTACGAGCAGTACTTC. The chain links TRBV20-1 with TRBJ2-7; tentative D gene TRBD2, with 6 bases matching. Looking up the germline V gene (reference sequence) yields CDR1 DFQATT and CDR2 SNEGSKA. The CDR3 contains 15 residues, cysteine and phenylalanine counted. CDR3 DNA only is kept here, 45 bases in frame from base 1. V is reduced by 3 bases and J by 1 base, leaving a spacing of 16 bases between them.